This is a list of T cell receptor beta chains from one sample in a study of blood T cells in healthy people across ages. One entry per CDR3 protein results from TCRdb running MiXCR on the 5' RACE reads. The table lists around 780,000 distinct CDR3 sequences, roughly 24% of them singletons. The same data also contributed to another study, on T cells of mothers and their children.

Sequenced material: blood. These receptors were obtained from a boy younger than 18 in good health. CDR3s include the opening cysteine and the closing phenylalanine or tryptophan. A D gene is named only where the DNA matches it firmly. Clone size is stated in some rows and not others, as once, few, many or a class when expanded.

TRBV3-1	TRBJ1-2	TRBD1	many	CASSRDSYGYTF	TGTGCCAGCAGCCGGGACAGCTATGGCTACACCTTC
TRBV11-3	TRBJ2-1	NA	NA	CASSLGGVDYNEQFF	TGTGCCAGCAGCTTAGGCGGGGTTGACTACAATGAGCAGTTCTTC
TRBV11-2	TRBJ2-3	TRBD2	NA	CASSLVRLAGATTDTQYF	TGTGCCAGCAGCTTAGTCCGACTAGCTGGGGCTACCACAGATACGCAGTATTTT
TRBV4-2	TRBJ2-7	TRBD2	NA	CASSQDRLAGGLYEQYF	TGTGCCAGCAGCCAAGATCGACTAGCGGGGGGGCTGTACGAGCAGTACTTC
TRBV12-3/TRBV12-4	TRBJ2-1	NA	NA	CASSPLGDEQFF	TGTGCCAGCAGCCCGCTGGGGGATGAGCAGTTCTTC
TRBV27	TRBJ2-1	TRBD1	NA	CASSLSSGGNEQFF	TGTGCCAGCAGTTTATCGTCAGGGGGCAATGAGCAGTTCTTC
TRBV5-8	TRBJ2-2	NA	few	CASSLIGRTAGANTGELFF	TGTGCCAGCAGCTTGATCGGTAGGACAGCGGGCGCGAACACCGGGGAGCTGTTTTTT
TRBV7-9	TRBJ2-1	NA	NA	CASSLVPGVLYNEQFF	TGTGCCAGCAGCTTAGTACCGGGGGTACTTTACAATGAGCAGTTCTTC
TRBV3-1	TRBJ1-5	NA	NA	CASSLGARGNQPQHF	TGTGCCAGCAGCCTAGGGGCCAGGGGCAATCAGCCCCAGCATTTT
TRBV11-2	TRBJ2-1	NA	few	CASSLIVNEQFF	TGTGCCAGCAGCTTAATCGTCAATGAGCAGTTCTTC
TRBV10-3	TRBJ2-6	TRBD1	NA	CAIKPLDRGSGANVLTF	TGTGCCATCAAACCCCTGGACAGGGGTTCTGGGGCCAACGTCCTGACTTTC
TRBV3-1	TRBJ2-5	NA	NA	CASSQVSETQYF	TGTGCCAGCAGCCAAGTCTCGGAGACCCAGTACTTC
TRBV7-2	TRBJ2-7	TRBD2	once	CASSPATSVAYEQYF	TGTGCCAGCAGCCCCGCGACTAGCGTAGCCTACGAGCAGTACTTC
TRBV27	TRBJ2-1	NA	few	CASSFVGGREQFF	TGTGCCAGCAGTTTTGTGGGGGGCAGGGAGCAGTTCTTC
TRBV3-1	TRBJ2-3	TRBD2	NA	CASSQRLAADTQYF	TGTGCCAGCAGCCAACGACTAGCAGCAGATACGCAGTATTTT
TRBV12-3/TRBV12-4	TRBJ1-2	TRBD1	NA	CASSSGTGVNYGYTF	TGTGCCAGCAGTTCCGGGACAGGGGTTAACTATGGCTACACCTTC
TRBV27	TRBJ2-3	TRBD2	NA	CASSFSSGGFTDTQYF	TGTGCCAGCAGCTTCTCTAGCGGGGGCTTCACAGATACGCAGTATTTT
TRBV20-1	TRBJ2-7	TRBD2	NA	CSAESGGAYEQYF	TGCAGTGCAGAGAGCGGGGGAGCCTACGAGCAGTACTTC
TRBV27	TRBJ2-7	TRBD2	NA	CASRKSPSGSREQYF	TGTGCCAGCAGAAAGAGCCCTAGCGGCTCTAGGGAGCAGTACTTC
TRBV11-2	TRBJ1-5	NA	few	CASSLGRGLNQPQHF	TGTGCCAGCAGCTTAGGCAGGGGCCTCAATCAGCCCCAGCATTTT
TRBV6-5	TRBJ1-2	NA	NA	CASIQGMGSPNYGYTF	TGTGCCAGCATCCAAGGGATGGGTTCTCCTAACTATGGCTACACCTTC
TRBV2	TRBJ2-7	NA	NA	CASSEVLRGYEQYF	TGTGCCAGCAGTGAAGTCCTGAGGGGGTACGAGCAGTACTTC
TRBV5-1	TRBJ2-2	NA	NA	CASSLDMRGPGELFF	TGCGCCAGCAGCTTGGATATGAGGGGCCCCGGGGAGCTGTTTTTT
TRBV11-2	TRBJ2-6	NA	NA	CASSRGRAGANVLTF	TGTGCCAGCAGCCGTGGACGGGCCGGGGCCAACGTCCTGACTTTC
TRBV5-1	TRBJ2-7	NA	NA	CASSRFTGTDPYEQYF	TGCGCCAGCAGCCGTTTTACCGGGACGGACCCATACGAGCAGTACTTC
TRBV12-3/TRBV12-4	TRBJ1-1	NA	NA	CASSPRIRESTEAFF	TGTGCCAGCAGTCCACGGATCCGGGAGAGCACTGAAGCTTTCTTT
TRBV6-5	TRBJ2-5	TRBD1	NA	CASSPETGRETQYF	TGTGCCAGCAGCCCCGAGACAGGGCGAGAGACCCAGTACTTC
TRBV5-1	TRBJ2-3	NA	NA	CASSMVSTDTQYF	TGCGCCAGCAGCATGGTGAGCACAGATACGCAGTATTTT
TRBV5-1	TRBJ2-7	NA	NA	CASSLGVTAYEQYF	TGCGCCAGCAGCTTGGGCGTGACAGCCTACGAGCAGTACTTC
TRBV28	TRBJ2-4	NA	few	CASSLAAGVSHIQYF	TGTGCCAGCAGTTTGGCGGCAGGGGTGTCACACATTCAGTACTTC
TRBV7-6	TRBJ1-1	NA	NA	CASSRTGLAEAFF	TGTGCCAGCAGCCGTACAGGGCTCGCTGAAGCTTTCTTT
TRBV9	TRBJ2-3	NA	few	CASSVGWGRTNTQYF	TGTGCCAGCAGCGTAGGATGGGGACGCACAAATACGCAGTATTTT
TRBV20-1	TRBJ2-7	NA	few	CSARDQGGGSYEQYF	TGCAGTGCTAGAGATCAGGGTGGGGGATCCTACGAGCAGTACTTC
TRBV6-1	TRBJ2-5	TRBD2	NA	CASSVDLSGRNAETQYF	TGTGCCAGCAGTGTTGACTTAAGCGGGAGGAACGCTGAGACCCAGTACTTC
TRBV12-3/TRBV12-4	TRBJ1-3	NA	NA	CASSFSFSGNTIYF	TGTGCCAGCAGTTTTTCTTTCTCTGGAAACACCATATATTTT
TRBV28	TRBJ2-1	NA	few	CASSFGDNQFF	TGTGCCAGCAGTTTTGGAGACAACCAGTTCTTC
TRBV12-3/TRBV12-4	TRBJ2-5	NA	NA	CASSLRSRIQETQYF	TGTGCCAGCAGTTTAAGGAGTCGGATCCAAGAGACCCAGTACTTC
TRBV6-1	TRBJ2-5	NA	many	CASRDLETQYF	TGTGCCAGCAGGGATTTAGAGACCCAGTACTTC
TRBV12-5	TRBJ2-2	NA	few	CASGLPRNTGEPFF	TGTGCTAGTGGTTTGCCCCGGAACACCGGGGAGCCGTTTTTT
TRBV13	TRBJ1-4	NA	few	CASSWTRAPFATNEKLFF	TGTGCCAGCAGCTGGACAAGAGCCCCTTTTGCAACTAATGAAAAACTGTTTTTT
TRBV18	TRBJ2-2	TRBD1	NA	CASLGTVGLSPGELFF	TGTGCCAGCTTAGGGACAGTTGGACTTTCTCCGGGGGAGCTGTTTTTT
TRBV28	TRBJ2-7	NA	few	CASSLKGGYYEQYF	TGTGCCAGCAGTTTAAAGGGAGGATATTACGAGCAGTACTTC
TRBV3-1	TRBJ2-5	NA	few	CASSPAPGVQETQYF	TGTGCCAGCAGCCCTGCCCCGGGGGTACAAGAGACCCAGTACTTC
TRBV3-1	TRBJ2-3	NA	few	CASSQEGTPGSTQYF	TGTGCCAGCAGCCAAGAGGGGACTCCGGGAAGCACGCAGTATTTT
TRBV5-1	TRBJ2-5	NA	few	CASSLAPVRETQYF	TGCGCCAGCAGCTTGGCCCCGGTCCGGGAGACCCAGTACTTC
TRBV12-3/TRBV12-4	TRBJ2-1	NA	NA	CASSPRLGSGISYNEQFF	TGTGCCAGCAGTCCTCGATTGGGTAGCGGCATCTCCTACAATGAGCAGTTCTTC
TRBV10-3	TRBJ2-5	NA	many	CAIGNGNMETQYF	TGTGCCATCGGGAACGGGAATATGGAGACCCAGTACTTC
TRBV2	TRBJ2-7	NA	NA	CASTIGRTSYEQYF	TGTGCCAGCACTATAGGACGGACCTCCTACGAGCAGTACTTC
TRBV12-3/TRBV12-4	TRBJ2-4	NA	few	CASTINAGKNIQYF	TGTGCCAGCACCATCAATGCAGGCAAAAACATTCAGTACTTC
TRBV28	TRBJ2-7	NA	NA	CASSFWAPGYEQYF	TGTGCCAGCAGTTTCTGGGCCCCTGGCTACGAGCAGTACTTC